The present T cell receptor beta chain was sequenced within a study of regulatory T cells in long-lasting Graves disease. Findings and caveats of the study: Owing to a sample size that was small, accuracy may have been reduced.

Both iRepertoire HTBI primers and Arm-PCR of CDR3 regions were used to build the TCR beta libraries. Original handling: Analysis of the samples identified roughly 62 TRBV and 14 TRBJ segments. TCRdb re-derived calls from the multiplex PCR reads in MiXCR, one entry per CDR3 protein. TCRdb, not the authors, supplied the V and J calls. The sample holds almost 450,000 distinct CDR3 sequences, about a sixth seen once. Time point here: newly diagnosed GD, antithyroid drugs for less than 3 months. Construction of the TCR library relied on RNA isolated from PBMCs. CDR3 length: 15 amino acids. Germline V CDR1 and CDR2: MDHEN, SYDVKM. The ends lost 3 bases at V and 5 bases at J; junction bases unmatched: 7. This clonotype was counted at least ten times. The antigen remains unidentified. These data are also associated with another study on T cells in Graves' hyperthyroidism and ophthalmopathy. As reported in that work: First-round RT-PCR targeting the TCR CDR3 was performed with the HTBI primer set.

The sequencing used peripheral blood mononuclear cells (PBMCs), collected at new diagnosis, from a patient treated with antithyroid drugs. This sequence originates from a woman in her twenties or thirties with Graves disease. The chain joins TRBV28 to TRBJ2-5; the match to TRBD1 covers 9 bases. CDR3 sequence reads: CASSFPGQGPETQYF. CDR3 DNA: TGTGCCAGCAGTTTTCCGGGACAGGGTCCGGAGACCCAGTACTTC. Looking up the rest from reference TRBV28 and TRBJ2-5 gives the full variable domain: DVKVTQSSRYLVKRTGEKVFLECVQDMDHENMFWYRQDPGLGLRLIYFSYDVKMKEKGDIPEGYSVSREKKERFSLILESASTNQTSMYLCASSFPGQGPETQYFGPGTRLLVL.